This T cell receptor beta chain emerged from a study of shared clonotypes between healthy human individuals. Study background: Each donor's CD4 naive and CD4 memory cells filled three plates apiece, CD8 naive two, and CD8 memory one.

The CDR3 is made up of 13 amino acids. The germline V and J ends were trimmed by 4 bases and 4 bases, with 10 bases remaining between them. CDR1 is SNHLY, CDR2 FYNNEI, per germline. Findings and caveats of the study: What naive subsets generally showed was a larger estimated richness than memory subsets showed.

In the original analysis: Quality scores were absent from the junction-only immunoSEQ sequences, so filtering differed. Profiling relied on immunoSEQ multiplex PCR, and the TCRdb table lists in-frame clones only, not all of them. Clonal size and the V and J genes are those of that table, whereas D and trimming came from the DNA. The sample lists over a million clones, around 97% seen once, with more than 0.9% in the top ten. As to this clone: No antigen is known for it.

Sequenced material: naive CD4+ T cells sorted from blood. Indicated subset: CD45RA+ positively selected. J is TRBJ2-5 and V is TRBV2, with no clear D. This clonotype was sampled from a man aged 25 to 40 in good health. CDR3 in amino acids: CASSGSPRETQYF. CDR3 sequence (DNA): TGTGCCAGCAGTGGTTCCCCCCGAGAGACCCAGTACTTC.